This TCR beta chain was sequenced for a study of cytomegalovirus exposure and HLA in healthy donors. This table comes from immunoSEQ multiplex PCR, and its TCRdb copy is limited to in-frame clones, with some not included. Of more than 200,000 clones in the sample, less than 90% were seen once. Unmatched junction bases numbered 1, after V lost 2 bases and J lost 3 bases. The CDR3 loop spans 13 amino acids. CDR1 is SGHRS, CDR2 YFSETQ, per germline. This clone came up many times. The chain has TRBV5-1 and TRBJ1-2; TRBD1 matches at 7 bases. This receptor was taken from a man aged 18 to 30 in good health and CMV-seropositive. The specimen was PBMCs. In DNA form, the CDR3 reads TGCGCCAGCAGCTTCGACAGGGACTATGGCTACACCTTC. Protein sequence: CASSFDRDYGYTF.